This TCR beta chain was identified during a study of blood T cell repertoires in COVID-19. Study-level information: Samples representing acute and convalescent COVID-19 were sourced from the United States, Italy and Spain. PBMCs, B-cell-depleted T cells, or T cells were the source of the cDNA or gDNA that made up the material.

Methods used by the authors: Reference gene primer amplification gave estimated nucleated cell counts. The data were produced by immunoSEQ multiplex PCR, yet TCRdb's version contains in-frame clones alone and is incomplete. The V and J calls and the clone size are those of that table, but D and trimming were determined from the DNA. The sample holds 150,000 to 250,000 clones; around 79% are singletons and the top ten take less than 7%. V lost 5 bases, J lost 7 bases, and 4 bases stayed unmatched. The CDR3 contains 13 residues. The germline V gene encodes CDR1 MNHEY and CDR2 SVGAGI. The TCR was taken from a woman in her 40s with COVID-19, enrolled during active disease. Sequencing was carried out using peripheral blood. J is TRBJ2-1 and V is TRBV6-5, with 8 bases matching TRBD2. CDR3 bases: TGTGCCAGCAGTCGCGGGGGGCGGAATGAGCAGTTCTTC. As protein: CASSRGGRNEQFF.